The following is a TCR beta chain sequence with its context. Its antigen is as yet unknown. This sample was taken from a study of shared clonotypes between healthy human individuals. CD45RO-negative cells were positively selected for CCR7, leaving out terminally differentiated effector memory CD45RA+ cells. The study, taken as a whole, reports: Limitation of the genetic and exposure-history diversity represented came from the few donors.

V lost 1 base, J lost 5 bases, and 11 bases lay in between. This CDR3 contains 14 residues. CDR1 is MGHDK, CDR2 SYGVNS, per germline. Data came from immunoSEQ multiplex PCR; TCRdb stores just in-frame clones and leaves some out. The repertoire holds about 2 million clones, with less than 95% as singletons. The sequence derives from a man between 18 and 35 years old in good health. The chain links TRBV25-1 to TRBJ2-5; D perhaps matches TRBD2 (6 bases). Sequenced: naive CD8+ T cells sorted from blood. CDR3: CASSEFREVETQYF. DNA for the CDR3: TGTGCCAGCAGTGAATTCAGGGAGGTGGAGACCCAGTACTTC.